The 15 T cell receptor beta chains in this list originate from one sample, sequenced in a study of Ad26.COV2.S vaccination and SARS-CoV-2 variants. Clones were read by immunoSEQ multiplex PCR, and TCRdb kept only the in-frame ones, dropping some. Of 200,000 to 250,000 clones listed, roughly 90% were seen once; the top ten hold roughly a tenth. Treatment: some 19 received Ad26.COV2.S at low or high dose, single or two shots; roughly five received placebo; per-sample allocation not given. All samples were drawn on day 63, counting from the first vaccine or placebo injection. The sequences come from peripheral blood, collected in a trial of Ad26.COV2.S vaccine versus placebo. The receptors shown here come from a person aged 18-65 years who received the Ad26.COV2.S COVID-19 vaccine or a placebo.

V usage is TRBV21-1 and J usage is TRBJ2-3. TRBV21-1 is labeled a pseudogene. This CDR3 has 18 amino acids. The CDR3 spells CASSRKAGPGTFTDTQYF. In nucleotides, the CDR3 is TGTGCCAGCAGCCGCAAAGCAGGGCCCGGGACCTTCACAGATACGCAGTATTTT.

This chain links TRBV14 with TRBJ1-2, with TRBD1 matching over 7 bases. The CDR3 is 12 residues long. J was trimmed by 7 bases and V by 2 bases; bases with no gene match: 1. Germline V gives CDR1 SGHDN, CDR2 FVKESK. The CDR3 sequence is CASSQSGGGYTF. The CDR3 region has the DNA TGTGCCAGCAGCCAATCAGGGGGTGGCTACACCTTC.

CDR3 bases: TGTGCCAGCAGCCTTCAGATGGGGAAGACTTATGGCTACACCTTC. It codes for CASSLQMGKTYGYTF. The rearrangement links TRBV3-1 (or the pseudogene TRBV3-2) to TRBJ1-2; D not resolved. CDR1 and CDR2 from the germline V gene are LGHDT and YNNKEL (reference sequence). Trimming removed 4 bases at V and 5 bases at J, with 17 bases between. The CDR3 covers 15 residues.

This clone was seen only once. The J gene is TRBJ2-2, the V gene TRBV15, with TRBD2 matching 8 bases. From germline, CDR1 is LNHNV and CDR2 YYDKDF (reference sequence). This CDR3 spans 16 amino acids. Germline trimming cut 5 bases from V and 5 bases from J; bases unmatched to any gene: 10. The CDR3 loop is CATSPRGGMGTGELFF. The CDR3 DNA sequence: TGTGCCACCAGCCCTCGGGGGGGCATGGGGACCGGGGAGCTGTTTTTT.

The V call is TRBV27, the J call TRBJ2-7; D gene uncertain. The CDR3 has 12 residues. The V and J ends lost 5 bases and 3 bases respectively, with 8 bases between them. CDR1 MNHEY and CDR2 SMNVEV come from the germline V gene (reference sequence). The CDR3 coding sequence is TGTGCCAGCAGTCCACAGAACTACGAGCAGTACTTC. Protein product: CASSPQNYEQYF.

This clone appeared once. The rearrangement uses TRBV29-1 and TRBJ2-3; 7 nucleotides line up with TRBD2. CDR3 length: 13 residues. The J segment lost 5 bases and the V segment lost 3 bases, leaving 5 bases of the junction unmatched. CDR1 SQVTM and CDR2 ANQGSEA come from the germline V gene. This chain's CDR3 is CSVERGNKDTQYF. The DNA of the CDR3 is TGCAGCGTTGAGCGGGGGAATAAAGATACGCAGTATTTT.

This chain links TRBV9 with TRBJ2-5, with D possibly TRBD2 on 5 matching bases. The CDR3 covers 14 residues. Per the germline V gene, CDR1 is SGDLS and CDR2 is YYNGEE. V lost 2 bases to trimming and J lost 0 bases, with 8 bases between them. The CDR3 loop is CASSVGGDQETQYF. CDR3 DNA sequence: TGTGCCAGCAGCGTCGGAGGCGACCAAGAGACCCAGTACTTC.

V gene TRBV5-6 combines with J gene TRBJ1-4; TRBD1 aligns across 7 bases. The CDR3 has 18 amino acids. Germline V CDR1 and CDR2: SGHDT, YYEEEE. Germline trimming cut 4 bases from V and 0 bases from J; bases unmatched to any gene: 12. CDR3 sequence reads: CASSRRQGRFSTNEKLFF. DNA for the CDR3: TGTGCCAGCAGCCGACGACAGGGAAGGTTCTCAACTAATGAAAAACTGTTTTTT.

The V gene is TRBV19, the J gene TRBJ2-1, with 7 bases lining up with TRBD2. The CDR3 extends over 12 amino acids. Unmatched junction bases numbered 1, after V lost 1 base and J lost 10 bases. The germline V gene encodes CDR1 LNHDA and CDR2 SQIVND (reference sequence). CDR3 amino acids: CASSIAAGEQFF. CDR3 sequence (DNA): TGTGCCAGTAGTATAGCAGCGGGAGAGCAGTTCTTC.

The rearrangement uses TRBV18 and TRBJ2-3; 8 positions match TRBD2. Germline CDR1 KGHSH, CDR2 LQKENI. J was trimmed by 6 bases and V by 6 bases; bases with no gene match: 26. The CDR3 has 20 amino acids. The CDR3 loop reads CASSPPRIEPGSSGRDTQYF. CDR3 sequence (DNA): TGTGCCAGCTCTCCGCCGAGAATCGAACCGGGATCTAGCGGGCGCGATACGCAGTATTTT.

The rearrangement uses TRBV7-8 and TRBJ2-7, with D unclear. Germline lookup yields CDR1 SGHVS and CDR2 FQNEAQ. Between the trimmed V and J ends, which lost 4 bases and 0 bases, there was a span of 13 bases. This CDR3 comprises 15 residues. CDR3 bases: TGTGCCAGCAGCTATAGAGGCTTATCCTCCTACGAGCAGTACTTC. Its protein is CASSYRGLSSYEQYF.

The chain carries TRBV7-3 and TRBJ2-3; TRBD2 agrees at 7 bases. CDR1 and CDR2 from the germline V gene are SGHTA and FQGTGA. Trimming removed 5 bases from V and 6 bases from J; junction bases left unmatched: 14. This CDR3 contains 16 residues. The CDR3 spells CASSPGGSGFMDTQYF. The CDR3 DNA reads TGTGCCAGCAGCCCCGGGGGTAGCGGGTTCATGGATACGCAGTATTTT.

V usage is TRBV5-4 and J usage is TRBJ2-4; possibly TRBD2 for D (6 bases). CDR3 length: 14 amino acids. Germline CDR1 reads SGHNT; CDR2 reads YYREEE (reference sequence). V dropped 0 bases and J dropped 9 bases, with 13 bases sitting between them. The DNA of the CDR3 is TGTGCCAGCAGCTTGGCGGGGGACGCTACCATTCAGTACTTC. Protein: CASSLAGDATIQYF.

The CDR3 sequence is CAISESGQSSGANVLTF. The CDR3 bases are TGTGCCATCAGTGAGTCGGGACAGAGCTCTGGGGCCAACGTCCTGACTTTC. The chain recombines TRBV10-3 with TRBJ2-6; 7 bases match TRBD1. The germline V gene has CDR1 ENHRY and CDR2 SYGVKD. The junction had 2 bases not matched to a gene; V was cut back by 0 bases and J by 0 bases. This CDR3 region has 17 residues.

This chain connects TRBV7-2 to TRBJ1-3; D gene ambiguous. The germline V gene has CDR1 SGHTA and CDR2 FQGNSA. There are 16 residues in the CDR3. The ends were cut back, 4 bases at V and 0 bases at J, with 13 bases in the middle. The CDR3 here is CASSSSGRRSGNTIYF. The CDR3 DNA reads as TGTGCCAGCAGCTCGTCCGGACGGCGCTCTGGAAACACCATATATTTT.